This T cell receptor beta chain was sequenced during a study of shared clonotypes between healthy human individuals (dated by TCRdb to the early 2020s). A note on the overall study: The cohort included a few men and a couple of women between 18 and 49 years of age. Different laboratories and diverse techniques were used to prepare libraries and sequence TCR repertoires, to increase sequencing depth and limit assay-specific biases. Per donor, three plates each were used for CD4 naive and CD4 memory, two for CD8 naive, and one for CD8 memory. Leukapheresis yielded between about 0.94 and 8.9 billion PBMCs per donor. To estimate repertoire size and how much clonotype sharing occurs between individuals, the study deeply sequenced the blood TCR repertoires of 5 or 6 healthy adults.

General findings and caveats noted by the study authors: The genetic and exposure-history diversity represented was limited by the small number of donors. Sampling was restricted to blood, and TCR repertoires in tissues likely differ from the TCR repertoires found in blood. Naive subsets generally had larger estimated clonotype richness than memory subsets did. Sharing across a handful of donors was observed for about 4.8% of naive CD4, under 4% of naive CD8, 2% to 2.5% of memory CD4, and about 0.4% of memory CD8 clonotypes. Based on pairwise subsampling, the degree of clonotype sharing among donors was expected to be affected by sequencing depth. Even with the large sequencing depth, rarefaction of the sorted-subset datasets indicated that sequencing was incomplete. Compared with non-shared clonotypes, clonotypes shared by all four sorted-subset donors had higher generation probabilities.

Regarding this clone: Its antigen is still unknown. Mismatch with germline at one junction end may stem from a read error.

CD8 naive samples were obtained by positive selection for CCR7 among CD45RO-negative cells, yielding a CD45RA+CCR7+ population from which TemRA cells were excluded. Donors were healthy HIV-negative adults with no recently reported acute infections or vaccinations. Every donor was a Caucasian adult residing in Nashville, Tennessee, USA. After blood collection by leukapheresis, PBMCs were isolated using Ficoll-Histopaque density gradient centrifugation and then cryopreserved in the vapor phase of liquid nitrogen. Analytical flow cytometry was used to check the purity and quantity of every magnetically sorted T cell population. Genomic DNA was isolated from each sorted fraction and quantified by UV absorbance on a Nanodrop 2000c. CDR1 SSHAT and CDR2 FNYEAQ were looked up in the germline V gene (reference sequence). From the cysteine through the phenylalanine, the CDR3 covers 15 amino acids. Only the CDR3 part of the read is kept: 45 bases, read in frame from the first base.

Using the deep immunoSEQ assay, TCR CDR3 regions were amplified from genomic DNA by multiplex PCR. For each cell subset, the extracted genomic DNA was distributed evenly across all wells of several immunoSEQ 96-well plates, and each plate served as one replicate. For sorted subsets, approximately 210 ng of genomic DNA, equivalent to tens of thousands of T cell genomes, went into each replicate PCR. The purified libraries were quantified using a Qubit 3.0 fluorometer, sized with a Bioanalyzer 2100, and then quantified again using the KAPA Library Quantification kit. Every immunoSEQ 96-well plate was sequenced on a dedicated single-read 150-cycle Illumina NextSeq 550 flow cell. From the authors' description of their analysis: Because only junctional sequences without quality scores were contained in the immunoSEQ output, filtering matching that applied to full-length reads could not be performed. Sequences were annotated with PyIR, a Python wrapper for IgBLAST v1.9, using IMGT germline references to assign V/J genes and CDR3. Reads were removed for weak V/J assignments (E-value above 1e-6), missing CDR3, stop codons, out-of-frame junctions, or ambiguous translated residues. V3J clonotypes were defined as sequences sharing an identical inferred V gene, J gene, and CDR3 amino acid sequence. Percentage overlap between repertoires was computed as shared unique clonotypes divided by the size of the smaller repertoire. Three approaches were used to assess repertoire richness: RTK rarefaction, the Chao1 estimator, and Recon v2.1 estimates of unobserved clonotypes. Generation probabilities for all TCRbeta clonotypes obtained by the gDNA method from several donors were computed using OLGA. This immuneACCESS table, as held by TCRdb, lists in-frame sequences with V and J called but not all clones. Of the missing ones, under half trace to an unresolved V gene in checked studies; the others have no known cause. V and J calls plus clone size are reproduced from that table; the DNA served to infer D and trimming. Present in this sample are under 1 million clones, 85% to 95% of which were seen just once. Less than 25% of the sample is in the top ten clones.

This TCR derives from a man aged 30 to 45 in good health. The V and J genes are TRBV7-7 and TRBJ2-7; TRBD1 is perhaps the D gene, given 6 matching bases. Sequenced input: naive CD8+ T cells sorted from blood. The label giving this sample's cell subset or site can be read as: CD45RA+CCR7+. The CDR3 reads CASSLGPGTRDEQYF. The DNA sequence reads TGTGCTAGCAGCTTAGGGCCTGGGACAAGGGACGAGCAGTACTTC.